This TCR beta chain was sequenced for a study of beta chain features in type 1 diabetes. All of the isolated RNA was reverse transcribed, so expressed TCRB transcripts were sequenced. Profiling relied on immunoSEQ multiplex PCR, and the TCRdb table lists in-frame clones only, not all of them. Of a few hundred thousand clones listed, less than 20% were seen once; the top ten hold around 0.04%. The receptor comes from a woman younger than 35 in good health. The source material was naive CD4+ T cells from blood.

CDR3 nucleotide sequence: TGCGCCAGCAGCTCCCAGGGGGCGATAAGGCTGAACACTGAAGCTTTCTTT. This translates into CASSSQGAIRLNTEAFF. V is TRBV5-1 and J is TRBJ1-1; 8 positions match TRBD1. The V segment lost 3 bases and the J segment 0 bases; nucleotides outside the gene matches: 10. This CDR3 has 17 residues. The germline V gene has CDR1 SGHRS and CDR2 YFSETQ.